A single sample gave rise to the 8 T cell receptor beta chains below, sequenced in a study of blood T cell repertoires in COVID-19 (dated by TCRdb to the early 2020s). Receptor amplification or capture employed the immunoSEQ multiplex PCR assay. TCRdb obtained this table from immuneACCESS and retained in-frame rearrangements with V and J assigned. These tables miss some clones; where compared with another copy, unresolved V genes account for less than half of the shortfall, and the remainder is unexplained. The sample table lists 250,000 to 300,000 clones, 80% to 90% of them with a count of one. The ten largest make up 9.5% to 13% of the sample. The sequenced material came from peripheral blood. These receptor sequences come from a woman in her sixties or seventies with COVID-19, enrolled during active disease.

The chain combines TRBV10-3 with TRBJ2-6, with a possible D match to TRBD1 (5 bases). Germline CDR1 and CDR2: ENHRY and SYGVKD. Trimming took off 6 bases at V and 0 bases at J, with 9 bases between the two ends. The CDR3 has 15 amino acids. The CDR3 region is CAIRGDPSGANVLTF. The CDR3, as DNA: TGTGCCATCAGAGGGGATCCCTCTGGGGCCAACGTCCTGACTTTC.

The chain has TRBV1 and TRBJ2-1; the DNA was not compared with TRBD2, the D call given in the table. TRBV1 is reported as a pseudogene. This CDR3 is built from 18 residues. The CDR3 DNA reads TGCACCAGCAGCCAAGATCTGGGCGGGAGTGGATCCTACAATGAGCAGTTCTTC. It is translated as CTSSQDLGGSGSYNEQFF.

The V and J genes are TRBV28 and TRBJ2-3; D perhaps matches TRBD2 (6 bases). Germline V lookup: CDR1 MDHEN, CDR2 SYDVKM. Trimming shortened V by 2 bases and J by 1 base, and 10 bases separated the two germline ends. The length of the CDR3 is 15 residues. This CDR3 is CASSLTGEGTDTQYF. CDR3 DNA sequence: TGTGCCAGCAGTTTAACGGGAGAAGGCACAGATACGCAGTATTTT.

Only one count was recorded for this clone. This chain links TRBV7-2 with TRBJ2-7; 8 bases match TRBD1. There are 15 residues in the CDR3. With V trimmed by 2 bases and J by 6 bases, 9 bases remained unmatched. Germline V gene data show CDR1 as SGHTA and CDR2 as FQGNSA. CDR3: CASSLSGQGPGEQYF. The CDR3 bases are TGTGCCAGCAGCTTAAGTGGACAGGGTCCCGGCGAGCAGTACTTC.

This chain joins TRBV30 and TRBJ1-1, with a tentative D call TRBD1 (6 bases). The V end lost 2 bases, the J end lost 5 bases, and 18 bases lay between the germline ends. In germline, CDR1 is GTSNPN, CDR2 SVGIG (reference sequence). The CDR3 consists of 15 residues. In DNA, the CDR3 is TGTGCCTGGAGTAGGGGGAGCGGGACGAGTACTGAAGCTTTCTTT. Amino acids: CAWSRGSGTSTEAFF.

V and J are TRBV7-2 and TRBJ1-1; weak D call: TRBD1 (6 bases). The length of the CDR3 is 15 residues. Trimming stripped 1 base from V and 3 bases from J, with 12 bases between. CDR1 and CDR2 from the germline V gene are SGHTA and FQGNSA. The CDR3 sequence is CASSLVGRQDTEAFF. CDR3 nucleotides: TGTGCCAGCAGCTTAGTAGGCAGACAGGACACTGAAGCTTTCTTT.

The rearrangement joins TRBV6-1 to TRBJ1-2; maybe TRBD1 (5 bases). Germline lookup yields CDR1 MNHNS and CDR2 SASEGT. The germline V and J ends were trimmed by 1 base and 5 bases, with 8 bases remaining between them. This CDR3 is 13 amino acids long. In nucleotides, the CDR3 is TGTGCCAGCAGTGAAGGACAGAAGTATGGCTACACCTTC. Encoded protein: CASSEGQKYGYTF.

The rearrangement joins TRBV10-3 to TRBJ1-5; D may be TRBD1 (6 bases). CDR3 size: 14 residues. The V end lost 4 bases, the J end lost 6 bases, and 13 bases lay between the germline ends. Germline V gene lookup returns CDR1 ENHRY and CDR2 SYGVKD. The CDR3 sequence: CAISGSGEGQPQHF. The CDR3 DNA sequence: TGTGCCATCAGTGGATCAGGGGAAGGTCAGCCCCAGCATTTT.